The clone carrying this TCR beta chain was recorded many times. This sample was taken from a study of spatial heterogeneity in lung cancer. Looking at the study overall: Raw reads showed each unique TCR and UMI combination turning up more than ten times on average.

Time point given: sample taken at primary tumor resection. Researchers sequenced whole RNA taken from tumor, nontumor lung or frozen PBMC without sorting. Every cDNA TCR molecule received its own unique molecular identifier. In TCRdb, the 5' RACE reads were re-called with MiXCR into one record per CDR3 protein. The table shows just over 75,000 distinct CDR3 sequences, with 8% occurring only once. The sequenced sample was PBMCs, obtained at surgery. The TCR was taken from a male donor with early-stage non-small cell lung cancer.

CDR3: CASSDSGSSTDTQYF. The CDR3 DNA reads as TGTGCCAGCAGTGACAGCGGGTCTAGCACAGATACGCAGTATTTT. The chain combines TRBV6-2 or TRBV6-3 with TRBJ2-3, with D maybe TRBD2 (6 bases). The germline V gene has CDR1 MNHEY and CDR2 SVGEGT. Trimming took off 5 bases at V and 0 bases at J, with 12 bases between the two ends. The CDR3 extends over 15 amino acids.